The 23 T cell receptor beta chains reported below all come from one sample, sequenced in a study of Ad26.COV2.S vaccination and SARS-CoV-2 variants. The protocol was immunoSEQ multiplex PCR, while the TCRdb copy is restricted to in-frame clones and leaves out a portion. Seen here are about 480,000 clones, 70% to 90% observed once, and the top ten hold 9.5% to 15%. Specified treatment: some 19 received Ad26.COV2.S at low or high dose, single or two shots; roughly five received placebo; per-sample allocation not given. Vaccine and placebo recipients were sampled on day 63 after the first injection. The sequencing used peripheral blood, collected in a trial of Ad26.COV2.S vaccine versus placebo. These receptors were taken from a person aged 18-60 years who received the Ad26.COV2.S COVID-19 vaccine or a placebo.

The chain couples TRBV18 to TRBJ1-4; possible D gene TRBD1, 6 bases. V was clipped by 6 bases and J by 8 bases, with 16 bases between them. This CDR3 has 14 residues. CDR1 and CDR2 from the germline V gene are KGHSH and LQKENI. The CDR3 DNA reads TGTGCCAGCTCCGTAAAACAGGGACTCGAAAAACTGTTTTTT. It is translated as CASSVKQGLEKLFF.

V and J are TRBV5-1 and TRBJ2-7; D gene uncertain. Trimming took off 0 bases at V and 3 bases at J, with 7 bases between the two ends. This CDR3 is built from 13 residues. Per germline, CDR1 SGHRS and CDR2 YFSETQ. Written as DNA, the CDR3 is TGCGCCAGCAGCTTGGGACGGAGCTACGAGCAGTACTTC. Protein product: CASSLGRSYEQYF.

V usage is TRBV9 and J usage is TRBJ2-3, with no clear D. Trimming left V 0 bases short and J 0 bases short, with 8 bases between. CDR1 and CDR2 (germline): SGDLS, YYNGEE. This CDR3 has 15 residues. In DNA form, the CDR3 reads TGTGCCAGCAGCGTAGAGCCTCACAGCACAGATACGCAGTATTTT. It codes for CASSVEPHSTDTQYF.

The chain recombines TRBV19 with TRBJ1-2; D remains unclear. Looked up from germline, CDR1 is LNHDA and CDR2 is SQIVND (reference sequence). Trimming left V 1 base short and J 2 bases short, with 17 bases between. The CDR3 has 17 amino acids. CDR3 region: CASSIVPRPAVNYGYTF. DNA of the CDR3: TGTGCCAGTAGTATAGTACCCCGCCCGGCGGTAAACTATGGCTACACCTTC.

The chain links TRBV5-1 to TRBJ2-7; D perhaps matches TRBD2 (5 bases). Looked up from germline, CDR1 is SGHRS and CDR2 is YFSETQ. The CDR3 totals 14 residues. The V gene lost 0 bases and the J gene lost 4 bases, with 11 bases spanning the gap. The CDR3 sequence: CASSLALGVYEQYF. The CDR3 nucleotides are TGCGCCAGCAGCTTGGCCCTCGGGGTTTACGAGCAGTACTTC.

The rearrangement uses TRBV19 and TRBJ2-5, with D unresolved. The CDR3 covers 13 residues. V lost 5 bases to trimming and J lost 4 bases, with 11 bases between them. Germline CDR1 and CDR2: LNHDA and SQIVND (reference sequence). The CDR3 sequence is CASSPGQRETQYF. The DNA for the CDR3 is TGTGCCAGTAGTCCGGGCCAAAGAGAGACCCAGTACTTC. The full variable domain, rest sourced from reference TRBV19 and TRBJ2-5, is DGGITQSPKYLFRKEGQNVTLSCEQNLNHDAMYWYRQDPGQGLRLIYYSQIVNDFQKGDIAEGYSVSREKKESFPLTVTSAQKNPTAFYLCASSPGQRETQYFGPGTRLLVL.

The chain links TRBV6-5 to TRBJ1-3, with D possibly being TRBD1 (5 bases). From germline, CDR1 is MNHEY and CDR2 SVGAGI. The CDR3 contains 15 residues. V was cut by 8 bases and J by 2 bases, with 16 bases left in between. DNA of the CDR3: TGTGCCAGCCGAGCCCCCGGGGCAACTGGAAACACCATATATTTT. Its translation: CASRAPGATGNTIYF.

The rearrangement joins TRBV7-9 to TRBJ2-2, with 12 bases aligning to TRBD2. The CDR3 covers 15 residues. Germline CDR1 and CDR2: SEHNR and FQNEAQ (reference sequence). The ends lost 7 bases at V and 4 bases at J; junction bases unmatched: 4. CDR3 region: CASNQGLAGTGELFF. The CDR3, as DNA: TGTGCCAGCAACCAGGGACTAGCGGGCACCGGGGAGCTGTTTTTT.

The chain has TRBV30 and TRBJ1-1, with D unresolved. The CDR3 extends over 13 amino acids. V was clipped by 3 bases and J by 1 base, with 9 bases between them. Looked up from germline, CDR1 is GTSNPN and CDR2 is SVGIG (reference sequence). CDR3 amino acids: CAWRTTRNTEAFF. CDR3 DNA sequence: TGTGCCTGGAGAACTACAAGGAACACTGAAGCTTTCTTT.

V is TRBV5-1 and J is TRBJ2-7; D call uncertain. Trimming took off 1 base at V and 0 bases at J, with 17 bases between the two ends. The CDR3 has 17 amino acids. Germline V lookup: CDR1 SGHRS, CDR2 YFSETQ. CDR3 sequence reads: CASSLFGSTGLSYEQYF. The CDR3, as DNA: TGCGCCAGCAGCTTGTTTGGAAGCACCGGCCTCTCCTACGAGCAGTACTTC.

The chain combines TRBV2 with TRBJ2-5; 11 positions match TRBD2. The V and J ends lost 7 bases and 7 bases, in that order; junction bases with no gene match: 11. The CDR3 spans 15 residues. CDR1 is SNHLY, CDR2 FYNNEI, per germline. CDR3 region: CASTAVAGGLGTQYF. CDR3 nucleotide sequence: TGTGCCAGCACAGCGGTAGCGGGAGGGCTGGGGACCCAGTACTTC.

Worth noting for this clone: This sample includes further DNA sequences coding for the same CDR3. This chain connects TRBV4-2 to TRBJ2-5; D unclear. The germline V and J ends were trimmed by 0 bases and 5 bases, with 7 bases remaining between them. This CDR3 comprises 13 residues. Germline V gives CDR1 LGHNA, CDR2 YNFKEQ. The CDR3 nucleotides are TGTGCCAGCAGCCAAGATCTGAGGGAGACCCAGTACTTC. Protein: CASSQDLRETQYF.

This chain connects TRBV27 to TRBJ1-1; TRBD1 is a possible D gene (5 bases). V was pared by 3 bases and J by 6 bases, with 23 bases between. The germline gives CDR1 MNHEY, CDR2 SMNVEV (reference sequence). The CDR3 sequence is 17 residues long. CDR3 bases: TGTGCCAGCAGTTTGGGCGTAGGGGCGGCTTACAGGTCTGAAGCTTTCTTT. Amino acids: CASSLGVGAAYRSEAFF.

The chain has TRBV12-5 and TRBJ2-3, with D possibly matching TRBD1 (6 bases). Between the trimmed V and J ends, which lost 8 bases and 4 bases, there was a span of 13 bases. The CDR3 extends over 13 amino acids. Per germline, CDR1 LGHNT and CDR2 FRNRAP. This chain's CDR3 is CASKQGGSDTQYF. The CDR3 region has the DNA TGTGCTAGTAAACAGGGTGGATCAGATACGCAGTATTTT.

The V call is TRBV28, the J call TRBJ1-2; TRBD1 aligns across 10 bases. CDR3 size: 15 residues. Germline V lookup: CDR1 MDHEN, CDR2 SYDVKM. Germline trimming cut 6 bases from V and 4 bases from J; bases unmatched to any gene: 8. The CDR3 region has the DNA TGTGCCAGCAGCTCCCCGGGGACAGGGGCCTATGGCTACACCTTC. Its translation is CASSSPGTGAYGYTF.

This chain connects TRBV7-9 to TRBJ1-2; D gene uncertain. This CDR3 is built from 12 residues. V lost 1 base and J 5 bases, leaving 5 bases between the germline ends. CDR1 SEHNR and CDR2 FQNEAQ come from the germline V gene (reference sequence). The CDR3 DNA follows: TGTGCCAGCAGCTTAGATCAGTATGGCTACACCTTC. As protein: CASSLDQYGYTF.

The chain uses TRBV28 and TRBJ1-6; 8 bases align to TRBD1. The V segment lost 6 bases and the J segment 10 bases; nucleotides outside the gene matches: 8. The CDR3 has 14 amino acids. Germline CDR1 MDHEN, CDR2 SYDVKM. CDR3 in amino acids: CASRTGTGASPLHF. CDR3 DNA: TGTGCCAGCAGGACAGGGACAGGCGCATCACCCCTCCACTTT.

This clone appeared a single time. The chain is built from TRBV24-1 and TRBJ1-1; 7 positions agree with TRBD1. Germline CDR1 is KGHDR and CDR2 is SFDVKD. Trimming at V came to 3 bases and at J to 11 bases, leaving 5 bases not matched to a gene. This CDR3 has 12 residues. For the CDR3, the DNA is TGTGCCACCAGTGATGGTGACAGGGTTGCTTTCTTT. Protein: CATSDGDRVAFF.

This rearrangement joins TRBV29-1 to TRBJ2-7, with 10 bases that match TRBD1. Germline values: CDR1 SQVTM, CDR2 ANQGSEA. The CDR3 has 15 residues. The V and J ends lost 7 bases and 1 base, in that order; junction bases with no gene match: 10. In nucleotides, the CDR3 is TGCAGCGCCGTCCCGGGACAGGGGTCTTCCTACGAGCAGTACTTC. This sequence encodes CSAVPGQGSSYEQYF.

V usage is TRBV29-1 and J usage is TRBJ1-1; 12 nucleotides match TRBD1. The germline CDR1 and CDR2 sequences are SQVTM and ANQGSEA. The length of the CDR3 is 16 residues. The V segment lost 6 bases and the J segment 5 bases; nucleotides outside the gene matches: 13. The DNA of the CDR3 is TGCAGCGTCCGAACCGGGACAGGGGGCGCGGGGACTGAAGCTTTCTTT. It is translated as CSVRTGTGGAGTEAFF.

V usage is TRBV28 and J usage is TRBJ2-7; 8 nucleotides match TRBD2. The CDR3 covers 15 residues. The trim removed 1 base at V and 2 bases at J, leaving 4 bases unmatched. The germline gives CDR1 MDHEN, CDR2 SYDVKM. The CDR3 DNA reads as TGTGCCAGCAGTTTATCTGGCGGGGGGACCTACGAGCAGTACTTC. Protein: CASSLSGGGTYEQYF.

J is TRBJ2-7 and V is TRBV12-3 or TRBV12-4; no firm D call. Trimming pared 3 bases from V and 2 bases from J, leaving 8 bases between. This CDR3 spans 13 amino acids. CDR3 sequence: CASSLTTPYEQYF. The DNA of the CDR3 is TGTGCCAGCAGTTTGACAACCCCCTACGAGCAGTACTTC.

The rearrangement links TRBV15 to TRBJ2-5, with D possibly being TRBD2 (5 bases). Germline values: CDR1 LNHNV, CDR2 YYDKDF (reference sequence). V lost 0 bases and J lost 5, with 19 bases in between. The CDR3 loop spans 17 amino acids. The CDR3 DNA is TGTGCCACCAGCAGAGATCCGTGGACCCCCTCGGGGGAGACCCAGTACTTC. Translation: CATSRDPWTPSGETQYF.